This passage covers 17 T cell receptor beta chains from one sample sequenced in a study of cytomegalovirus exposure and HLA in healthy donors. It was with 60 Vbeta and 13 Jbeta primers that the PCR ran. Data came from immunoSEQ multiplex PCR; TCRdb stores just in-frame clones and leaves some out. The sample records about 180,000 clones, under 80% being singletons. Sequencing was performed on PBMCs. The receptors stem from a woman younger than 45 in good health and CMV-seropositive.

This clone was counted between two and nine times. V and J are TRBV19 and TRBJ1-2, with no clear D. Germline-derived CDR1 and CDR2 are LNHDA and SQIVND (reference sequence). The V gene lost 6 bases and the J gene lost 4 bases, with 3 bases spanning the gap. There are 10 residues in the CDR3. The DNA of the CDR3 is TGTGCCAGTAGCAGCTATGGCTACACCTTC. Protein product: CASSSYGYTF.

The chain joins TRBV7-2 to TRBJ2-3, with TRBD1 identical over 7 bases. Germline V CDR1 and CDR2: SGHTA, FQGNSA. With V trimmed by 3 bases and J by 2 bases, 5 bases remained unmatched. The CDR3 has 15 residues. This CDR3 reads CASSFRTGDTDTQYF. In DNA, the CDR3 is TGTGCCAGCAGCTTCCGGACAGGAGACACAGATACGCAGTATTTT.

The CDR3 coding sequence is TGTGCCAGCTCACCACGACAGGGGATGGAGGCTGAAGCTTTCTTT. Its protein is CASSPRQGMEAEAFF. The gene calls are TRBV18 and TRBJ1-1; the match to TRBD1 covers 8 bases. Germline V gene lookup returns CDR1 KGHSH and CDR2 LQKENI. The length of the CDR3 is 15 residues. The ends lost 1 base at V and 6 bases at J; junction bases unmatched: 7.

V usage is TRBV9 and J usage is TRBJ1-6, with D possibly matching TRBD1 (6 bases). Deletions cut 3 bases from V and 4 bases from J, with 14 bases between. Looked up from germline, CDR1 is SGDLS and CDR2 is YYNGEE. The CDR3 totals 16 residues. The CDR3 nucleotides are TGTGCCAGCAGCGGGGGGGGCGGATTATATAATTCACCCCTCCACTTT. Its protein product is CASSGGGGLYNSPLHF. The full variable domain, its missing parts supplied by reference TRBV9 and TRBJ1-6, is DSGVTQTPKHLITATGQRVTLRCSPRSGDLSVYWYQQSLDQGLQFLIQYYNGEERAKGNILERFSAQQFPDLHSELNLSSLELGDSALYFCASSGGGGLYNSPLHFGNGTRLTVT.

CDR3 in DNA: TGTGCCAGCAGTTTAGGCCGGGGAAGCTACACCTTC. Protein product: CASSLGRGSYTF. The rearrangement links TRBV28 to TRBJ1-2; D gene unclear. Germline CDR1 reads MDHEN; CDR2 reads SYDVKM. Trimming stripped 2 bases from V and 9 bases from J, with 10 bases between. The CDR3 covers 12 residues.

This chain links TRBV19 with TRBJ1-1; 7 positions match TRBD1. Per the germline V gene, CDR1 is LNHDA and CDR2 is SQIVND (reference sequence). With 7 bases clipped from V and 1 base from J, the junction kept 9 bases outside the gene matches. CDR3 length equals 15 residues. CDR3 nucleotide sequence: TGTGCCAGTAACCCTGACAGGGTGGCGAACACTGAAGCTTTCTTT. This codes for CASNPDRVANTEAFF.

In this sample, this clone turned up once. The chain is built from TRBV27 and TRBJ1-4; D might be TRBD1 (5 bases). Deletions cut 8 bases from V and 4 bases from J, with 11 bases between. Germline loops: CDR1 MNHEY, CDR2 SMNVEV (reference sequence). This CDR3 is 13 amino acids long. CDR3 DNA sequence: TGTGCCAGCGGCCCCGGGGGTAATGAAAAACTGTTTTTT. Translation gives CASGPGGNEKLFF.

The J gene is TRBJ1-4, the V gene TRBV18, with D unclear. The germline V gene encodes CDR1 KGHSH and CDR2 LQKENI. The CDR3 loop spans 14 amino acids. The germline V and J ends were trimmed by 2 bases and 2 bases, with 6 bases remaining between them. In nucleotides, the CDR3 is TGTGCCAGCTCACCAGACTGGACTAATGAAAAACTGTTTTTT. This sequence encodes CASSPDWTNEKLFF. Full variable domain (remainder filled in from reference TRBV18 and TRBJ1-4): NAGVMQNPRHLVRRRGQEARLRCSPMKGHSHVYWYRQLPEEGLKFMVYLQKENIIDESGMPKERFSAEFPKEGPSILRIQQVVRGDSAAYFCASSPDWTNEKLFFGSGTQLSVL.

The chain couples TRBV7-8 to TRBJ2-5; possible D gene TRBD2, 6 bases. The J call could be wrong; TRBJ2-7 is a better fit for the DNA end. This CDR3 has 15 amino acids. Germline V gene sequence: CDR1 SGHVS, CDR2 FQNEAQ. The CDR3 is CASSLVGTHTGEQYF. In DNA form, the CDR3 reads TGTGCCAGCAGCTTAGTCGGGACTCATACCGGCGAGCAGTACTTC.

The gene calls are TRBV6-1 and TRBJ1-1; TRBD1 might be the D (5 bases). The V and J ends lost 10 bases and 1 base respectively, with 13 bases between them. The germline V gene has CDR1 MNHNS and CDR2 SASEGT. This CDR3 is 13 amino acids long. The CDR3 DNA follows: TGTGCCACTTCCGTAACAGGGAACACTGAAGCTTTCTTT. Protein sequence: CATSVTGNTEAFF.

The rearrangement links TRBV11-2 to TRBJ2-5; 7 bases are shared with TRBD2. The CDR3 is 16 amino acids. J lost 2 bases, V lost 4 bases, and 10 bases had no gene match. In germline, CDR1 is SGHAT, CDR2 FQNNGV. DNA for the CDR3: TGTGCCAGCAGCTCCCGGGGGGTGGGGGAGCAAGAGACCCAGTACTTC. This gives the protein CASSSRGVGEQETQYF.

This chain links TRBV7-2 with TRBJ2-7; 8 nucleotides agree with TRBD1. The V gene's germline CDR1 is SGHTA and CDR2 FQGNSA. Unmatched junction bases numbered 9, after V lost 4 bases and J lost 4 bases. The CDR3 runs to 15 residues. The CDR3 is CASSSGAGTGYEQYF. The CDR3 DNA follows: TGTGCCAGCAGCTCAGGGGCCGGGACAGGATACGAGCAGTACTTC.

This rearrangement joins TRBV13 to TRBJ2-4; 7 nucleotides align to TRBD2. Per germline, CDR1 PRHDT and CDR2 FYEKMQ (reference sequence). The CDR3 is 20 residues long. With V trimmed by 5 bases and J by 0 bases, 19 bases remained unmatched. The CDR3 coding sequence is TGTGCCAGCAGCCGGAGGGGCGCGGGGGAATCCGATTTAGCCAAAAACATTCAGTACTTC. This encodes CASSRRGAGESDLAKNIQYF.

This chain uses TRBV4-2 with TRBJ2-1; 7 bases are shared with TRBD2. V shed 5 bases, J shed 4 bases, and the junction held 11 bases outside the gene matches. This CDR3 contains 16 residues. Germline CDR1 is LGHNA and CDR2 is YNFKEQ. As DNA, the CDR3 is TGTGCCAGCAGCGGGGGTGGGGAGCGGGGTTACAATGAGCAGTTCTTC. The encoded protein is CASSGGGERGYNEQFF.

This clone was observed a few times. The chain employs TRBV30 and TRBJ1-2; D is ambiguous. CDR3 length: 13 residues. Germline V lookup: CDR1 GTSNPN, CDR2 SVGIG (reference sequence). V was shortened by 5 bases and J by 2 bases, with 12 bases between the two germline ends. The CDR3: CAWSEGINYGYTF. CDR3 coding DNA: TGTGCCTGGTCCGAGGGCATAAACTATGGCTACACCTTC.

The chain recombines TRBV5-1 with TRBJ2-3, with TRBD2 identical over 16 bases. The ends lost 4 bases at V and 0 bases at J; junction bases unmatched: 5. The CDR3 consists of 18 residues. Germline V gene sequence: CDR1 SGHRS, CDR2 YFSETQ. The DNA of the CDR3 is TGCGCCAGCAGCATGGGGACTAGCGGGGGGGCGAGCACAGATACGCAGTATTTT. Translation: CASSMGTSGGASTDTQYF.

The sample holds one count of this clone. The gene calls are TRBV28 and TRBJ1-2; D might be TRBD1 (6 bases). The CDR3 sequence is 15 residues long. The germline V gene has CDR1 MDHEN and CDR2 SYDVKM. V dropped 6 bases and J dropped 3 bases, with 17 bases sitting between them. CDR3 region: CASRPTGKAYYGYTF. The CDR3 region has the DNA TGTGCCAGCAGGCCAACAGGGAAGGCCTACTATGGCTACACCTTC.